These 19 T cell receptor beta chains were sequenced from one sample in a study of a mutant IDH1 vaccine in newly diagnosed glioma. Their antigens remain unidentified. Using immunoSEQ multiplex PCR, the repertoire was profiled, and TCRdb retains in-frame clones only, with some absent. The sample gives about 59,000 clones, more than 80% of which show up once; about 5% is in the top ten. Time point: week 5, during vaccination. The content of each vaccine dose was 300 ug of mutant IDH1 20-mer peptide, and topical imiquimod accompanied it. This specimen consisted of PBMCs, obtained from a glioma patient whose treatment included an IDH1 peptide vaccine. These receptors all stem from a woman aged 40 to 50 with glioma.

The chain uses TRBV6-5 and TRBJ1-2; D not resolved. Germline values: CDR1 MNHEY, CDR2 SVGAGI. Trimming removed 0 bases from V and 1 base from J, with 12 bases in between. CDR3 length equals 16 residues. The chain's CDR3 is CASSYSPEPRNYGYTF. The CDR3, as DNA: TGTGCCAGCAGTTACTCGCCCGAACCCCGTAACTATGGCTACACCTTC.

By share, this clone ranks as medium-sized. The chain uses TRBV2 and TRBJ1-3, with a possible D match to TRBD1 (5 bases). CDR1 SNHLY and CDR2 FYNNEI come from the germline V gene. The CDR3 sequence is 15 residues long. V was clipped by 6 bases and J by 0 bases, with 12 bases between them. CDR3 DNA: TGTGCCAGCAGGGAGGACACTAGCTCTGGAAACACCATATATTTT. Translated: CASREDTSSGNTIYF.

The table lists this clone with a count of one. The V call is TRBV5-1, the J call TRBJ2-2; TRBD1 might be the D (6 bases). The CDR3 runs 14 residues. From germline, CDR1 is SGHRS and CDR2 YFSETQ. V was cut by 0 bases and J by 6 bases, with 9 bases left in between. This chain's CDR3 is CASSLDRVSGELFF. The CDR3 DNA is TGCGCCAGCAGCTTGGACAGGGTCTCCGGGGAGCTGTTTTTT.

The V call is TRBV7-2, the J call TRBJ2-3, with a weak D call TRBD2 (6 bases). The V and J ends lost 0 bases and 0 bases respectively, with 13 bases between them. The length of the CDR3 is 17 residues. Germline lookup yields CDR1 SGHTA and CDR2 FQGNSA. The chain's CDR3 is CASSLAQSSGSTDTQYF. DNA for the CDR3: TGTGCCAGCAGCTTAGCGCAGTCGAGCGGGAGCACAGATACGCAGTATTTT.

The chain combines TRBV11-2 with TRBJ2-7, with D unresolved. V shed 5 bases and J shed 3 bases, with 14 bases lying between them. Germline CDR1 reads SGHAT; CDR2 reads FQNNGV. This CDR3 spans 14 amino acids. In DNA, the CDR3 is TGTGCCAGCAGCCCTCCCGGCGGATTCTACGAGCAGTACTTC. Protein sequence: CASSPPGGFYEQYF.

This chain connects TRBV12-5 to TRBJ1-5; 11 bases align to TRBD1. The V and J ends lost 4 bases and 0 bases, in that order; junction bases with no gene match: 5. This CDR3 spans 17 amino acids. Germline V CDR1 and CDR2: LGHNT, FRNRAP. The CDR3 DNA reads as TGTGCTAGTGGTTCTGGGACAGGGGGGGATAGCAATCAGCCCCAGCATTTT. This gives the protein CASGSGTGGDSNQPQHF.

The chain uses TRBV30 and TRBJ2-5; 8 bases are a match to TRBD2. Trimming took 2 bases from V and 5 from J; bases not matched to a gene: 7. The CDR3 totals 14 residues. Per the germline V gene, CDR1 is GTSNPN and CDR2 is SVGIG (reference sequence). The CDR3 sequence: CAWSNGGGEETQYF. The CDR3 region has the DNA TGTGCCTGGAGTAACGGGGGGGGCGAGGAGACCCAGTACTTC.

The chain recombines TRBV5-1 with TRBJ2-7; TRBD2 aligns across 7 bases. V lost 2 bases to trimming and J lost 1 base; unmatched junction nucleotides: 3. Germline V lookup: CDR1 SGHRS, CDR2 YFSETQ. The CDR3 is made up of 14 amino acids. Written as DNA, the CDR3 is TGCGCCAGCAGCTTTTCTAGCGGATCCTACGAGCAGTACTTC. Amino acid sequence: CASSFSSGSYEQYF. Filled out from reference TRBV5-1 and TRBJ2-7, the complete variable domain reads KAGVTQTPRYLIKTRGQQVTLSCSPISGHRSVSWYQQTPGQGLQFLFEYFSETQRNKGNFPGRFSGRQFSNSRSEMNVSTLELGDSALYLCASSFSSGSYEQYFGPGTRLTVT.

The V call is TRBV7-9, the J call TRBJ1-2; no reliable D call. The CDR3 is 13 residues long. V was pared by 5 bases and J by 8 bases, with 15 bases between. Germline values: CDR1 SEHNR, CDR2 FQNEAQ (reference sequence). In DNA form, the CDR3 reads TGTGCCAGCAGCCCGGTCGGAAGGGAGGGCTACACCTTC. Its translation: CASSPVGREGYTF. Drawing the rest from reference TRBV7-9 and TRBJ1-2, the complete variable domain is DTGVSQNPRHKITKRGQNVTFRCDPISEHNRLYWYRQTLGQGPEFLTYFQNEAQLEKSRLLSDRFSAERPKGSFSTLEIQRTEQGDSAMYLCASSPVGREGYTFGSGTRLTVV.

This chain links TRBV6-1 with TRBJ1-5; unclear D gene. The germline gives CDR1 MNHNS, CDR2 SASEGT. This CDR3 comprises 14 residues. Trimming left V 1 base short and J 6 bases short, with 10 bases between. The CDR3 loop reads CASSEVRMTQPQHF. Written as DNA, the CDR3 is TGTGCCAGCAGTGAAGTCCGTATGACTCAGCCCCAGCATTTT.

The V and J genes are TRBV6-5 and TRBJ1-5; tentative D call: TRBD1 (5 bases). The V and J ends lost 6 bases and 6 bases respectively, with 18 bases between them. The CDR3 runs to 15 residues. The germline V gene encodes CDR1 MNHEY and CDR2 SVGAGI. CDR3 DNA: TGTGCCAGCAGCCTCCGAGGGACGTTTCTTCAGCCCCAGCATTTT. It codes for CASSLRGTFLQPQHF.

This clone occurred a few times. The V call is TRBV21-1, the J call TRBJ1-1. TRBV21-1 is described as a pseudogene. This CDR3 has 12 residues. DNA of the CDR3: TGTGCCAGCAGCCCCATATACCCTGAAGCTTTCTTT. This sequence encodes CASSPIYPEAFF.

The count of this clone is one. The chain recombines TRBV27 with TRBJ2-7, with 8 nucleotides matching TRBD2. The V segment lost 5 bases and the J segment 7 bases; nucleotides outside the gene matches: 10. CDR1 and CDR2 from the germline V gene are MNHEY and SMNVEV (reference sequence). This CDR3 contains 14 residues. CDR3 DNA: TGTGCCAGCAGTCCTCTTAGCGGGGTGGGGGAGCAGTACTTC. It translates to CASSPLSGVGEQYF.

V is TRBV4-2 and J is TRBJ1-2; D gene uncertain. The CDR3 contains 13 residues. The germline CDR1 and CDR2 sequences are LGHNA and YNFKEQ. V was pared by 0 bases and J by 7 bases, with 9 bases between. DNA for the CDR3: TGTGCCAGCAGCCAAGATGGAGGGTTTGGCTACACCTTC. This codes for CASSQDGGFGYTF.

V gene TRBV7-6 combines with J gene TRBJ1-5, with D tentatively TRBD1 (6 bases). The CDR3 runs to 15 residues. With 5 bases removed from V and 2 bases from J, the gap between germline ends came to 13 bases. Germline V CDR1 and CDR2: SGHVS, FNYEAQ. This CDR3 is CASSPGDIGNQPQHF. The CDR3 nucleotides read TGTGCCAGCAGCCCCGGGGACATCGGCAATCAGCCCCAGCATTTT.

The V gene is TRBV29-1, the J gene TRBJ1-1, with D perhaps TRBD1 (6 bases). The V gene's germline CDR1 is SQVTM and CDR2 ANQGSEA. V was pared by 4 bases and J by 0 bases, with 12 bases between. This CDR3 is 14 amino acids long. CDR3 bases: TGCAGCGTTGTTACAGGGAGCTTGAACACTGAAGCTTTCTTT. Amino acids: CSVVTGSLNTEAFF.

The chain has TRBV7-9 and TRBJ2-3; TRBD2 aligns across 9 bases. CDR1 is SEHNR, CDR2 FQNEAQ, per germline (reference sequence). CDR3 length equals 16 residues. The trim removed 2 bases at V and 0 bases at J, leaving 3 bases unmatched. The CDR3 DNA reads TGTGCCAGCAGCTTAAGTAGCGGGGGAAGCACAGATACGCAGTATTTT. Amino acid sequence: CASSLSSGGSTDTQYF.

The J gene is TRBJ2-3, the V gene TRBV6-5; D gene uncertain. The CDR3 runs 13 residues. Germline V gene lookup returns CDR1 MNHEY and CDR2 SVGAGI. Deletions cut 6 bases from V and 6 bases from J, with 13 bases between. The CDR3 loop is CASSLSARDTQYF. CDR3 bases: TGTGCCAGCAGCCTATCGGCTCGGGATACGCAGTATTTT.

This chain links TRBV4-3 with TRBJ2-7; 12 nucleotides match TRBD2. V was clipped by 1 base and J by 3 bases; unmatched bases: 4. Germline-derived CDR1 and CDR2 are LGHNA and YSLEER. The CDR3 runs to 16 residues. The CDR3 DNA is TGCGCCAGCAGCCAAGGACTAGCGGGGGCCTTCTACGAGCAGTACTTC. Amino acids: CASSQGLAGAFYEQYF.